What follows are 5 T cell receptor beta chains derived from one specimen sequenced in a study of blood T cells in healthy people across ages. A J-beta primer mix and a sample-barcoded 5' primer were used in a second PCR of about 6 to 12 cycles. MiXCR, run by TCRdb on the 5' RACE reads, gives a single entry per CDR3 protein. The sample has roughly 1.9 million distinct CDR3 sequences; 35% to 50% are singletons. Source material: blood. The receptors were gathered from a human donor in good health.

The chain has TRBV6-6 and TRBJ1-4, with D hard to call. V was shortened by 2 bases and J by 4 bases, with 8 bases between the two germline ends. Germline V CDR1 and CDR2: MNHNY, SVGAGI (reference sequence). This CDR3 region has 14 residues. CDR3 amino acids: CASSYVQRNEKLFF. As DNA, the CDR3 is TGTGCCAGCAGTTACGTCCAGCGTAATGAAAAACTGTTTTTT.

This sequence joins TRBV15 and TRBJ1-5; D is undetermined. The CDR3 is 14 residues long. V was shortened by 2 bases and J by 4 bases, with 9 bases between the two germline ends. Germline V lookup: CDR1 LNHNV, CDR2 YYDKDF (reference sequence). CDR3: CATSRTYGNQPQHF. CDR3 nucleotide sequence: TGTGCCACCAGCAGAACTTATGGGAATCAGCCCCAGCATTTT.

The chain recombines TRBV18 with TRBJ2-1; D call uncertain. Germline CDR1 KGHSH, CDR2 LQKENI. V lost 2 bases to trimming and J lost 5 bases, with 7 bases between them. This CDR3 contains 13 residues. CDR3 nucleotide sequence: TGTGCCAGCTCACCATTGGCAAACAATGAGCAGTTCTTC. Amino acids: CASSPLANNEQFF.

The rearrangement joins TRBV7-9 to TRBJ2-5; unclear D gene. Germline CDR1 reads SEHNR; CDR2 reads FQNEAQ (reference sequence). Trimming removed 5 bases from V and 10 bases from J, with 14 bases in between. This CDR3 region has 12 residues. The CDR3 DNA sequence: TGTGCCAGCAGCCCCGGTACGGATGACCAGTACTTC. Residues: CASSPGTDDQYF.

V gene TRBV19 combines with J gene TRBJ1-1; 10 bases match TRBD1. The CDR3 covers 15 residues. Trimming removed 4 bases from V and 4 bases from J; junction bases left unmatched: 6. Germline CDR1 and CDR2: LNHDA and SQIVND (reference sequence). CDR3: CASSTTWTGGTEAFF. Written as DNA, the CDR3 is TGTGCCAGTAGTACGACCTGGACAGGGGGCACTGAAGCTTTCTTT. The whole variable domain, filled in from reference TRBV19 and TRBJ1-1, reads DGGITQSPKYLFRKEGQNVTLSCEQNLNHDAMYWYRQDPGQGLRLIYYSQIVNDFQKGDIAEGYSVSREKKESFPLTVTSAQKNPTAFYLCASSTTWTGGTEAFFGQGTRLTVV.